This paragraph reports one T cell receptor (beta chain). The sample's treatment: oral pan-JAK inhibitor, 5-10 mg twice daily. cDNA serving as the sequencing template came from extracted, reverse transcribed RNA. Profiled with immunoSEQ multiplex PCR; TCRdb holds only in-frame clones, not every one. The sample has more than 150,000 clones, roughly 64% seen once; the top ten hold 10% to 15%. This entry is derived from a study of CD8+ T cells in alopecia areata. Here the sequenced sample was CD8+ T cells sorted from blood, taken at week 24, from a patient treated with tofacitinib. This clonotype was sampled from a human donor with alopecia areata.

The CDR3 coding sequence is TGTGCCAGCAGCGTCCGGTTGGGGGCCGATACGCAGTATTTT. Translation: CASSVRLGADTQYF. The V gene is TRBV9, the J gene TRBJ2-3; tentative D call: TRBD1 (6 bases). The ends were cut back, 2 bases at V and 6 bases at J, with 13 bases in the middle. The germline gives CDR1 SGDLS, CDR2 YYNGEE. The CDR3 sequence is 14 residues long.